The 5 T cell receptor beta chains reported below all come from one sample, sequenced in a study of PD-L1 blockade in urothelial cancer (dated 2017 in TCRdb). Read against the paper, the sample's time point label means: peripheral blood 6 weeks after treatment start. Library generation was performed with the immunoSEQ multiplex PCR assay. TCRdb provides this immuneACCESS table in a form limited to in-frame rearrangements. Some clones are lacking; in checked studies, under half of them reflect an unresolved V gene, and why the rest are absent is not known. The sample table shows about 120,000 clones, and 75% to 90% are seen once. The ten largest clones take up more than 1.5% of the sample. The sample consisted of PBMCs, taken around atezolizumab (anti-PD-L1) treatment. The source of these receptors is a man in his 60s with urothelial cancer.

This clone showed up just once. The chain couples TRBV7-9 to TRBJ2-5; D ambiguous. The CDR3 is 14 residues long. Germline CDR1 and CDR2: SEHNR and FQNEAQ (reference sequence). Trimming took off 3 bases at V and 1 base at J, with 9 bases between the two ends. The CDR3 coding sequence is TGTGCCAGCAGCTTGGCGGCTAGCCAAGAGACCCAGTACTTC. Translation: CASSLAASQETQYF.

This chain uses TRBV28 with TRBJ1-5; 8 bases agree with TRBD1. The CDR3 loop spans 16 amino acids. The V segment lost 4 bases and the J segment 6 bases; nucleotides outside the gene matches: 11. The germline V gene has CDR1 MDHEN and CDR2 SYDVKM. In nucleotides, the CDR3 is TGTGCCAGCAGTTCCCCGGCAGGGGGCGCCGGTCAGCCCCAGCATTTT. Encoded protein: CASSSPAGGAGQPQHF.

The chain links TRBV5-1 to TRBJ2-2, with 7 bases that match TRBD1. V was pared by 0 bases and J by 6 bases, with 2 bases of the junction left unmatched. This CDR3 has 14 amino acids. Germline loops: CDR1 SGHRS, CDR2 YFSETQ. The CDR3 here is CASSLATGAGELFF. CDR3 nucleotides: TGCGCCAGCAGCTTGGCTACAGGGGCCGGGGAGCTGTTTTTT.

The chain joins TRBV28 to TRBJ2-5, with 12 bases matching TRBD1. Germline V CDR1 and CDR2: MDHEN, SYDVKM. This CDR3 has 17 residues. Trimming at V came to 3 bases and at J to 5 bases, leaving 10 bases not matched to a gene. The DNA of the CDR3 is TGTGCCAGCAGTTTGATCCTCTCCGGGACAGGGGGCGAGACCCAGTACTTC. As protein: CASSLILSGTGGETQYF.

The V and J genes are TRBV6-1 and TRBJ2-7, with 8 bases matching TRBD2. Germline CDR1 reads MNHNS; CDR2 reads SASEGT. The CDR3 is 15 amino acids. V was pared by 1 base and J by 6 bases, with 8 bases of the junction left unmatched. CDR3 DNA: TGTGCCAGCAGTGAAGTTCCTGCGGGAGGCTCCGAGCAGTACTTC. Translated, it gives CASSEVPAGGSEQYF.